These T cell receptor beta chains were read from a single sample in a study of beta chain features in type 1 diabetes. Measured with immunoSEQ multiplex PCR; TCRdb has only the in-frame clones, and not every one. The data show around 450,000 clones, more than 9.5% seen once. The sequencing input was naive CD4+ T cells from blood. These receptors were taken from a woman between 18 and 29 years old in good health. Each CDR3 is given with its conserved first and last residue. D genes are given only for firm matches. Size tells how often a clone was seen (once, few, many) or the class of an expanded clone, and some rows leave it out.

D	V	J	size	length	CDR3	DNA
TRBD1	TRBV5-1	TRBJ2-3	-	15	CASNLRTGRTDTQYF	TGCGCCAGCAACTTGAGGACAGGGAGGACAGATACGCAGTATTTT
-	TRBV29-1	TRBJ2-3	-	14	CSGQTATSTDTQYF	TGCAGCGGGCAGACAGCCACCAGCACAGATACGCAGTATTTT
-	TRBV10-3	TRBJ2-5	-	14	CAIRPTQIQETQYF	TGTGCCATCAGGCCCACCCAAATCCAAGAGACCCAGTACTTC
-	TRBV4-3	TRBJ2-1	-	12	CASSQDVNEQFF	TGCGCCAGCAGCCAAGATGTAAATGAGCAGTTCTTC
TRBD2	TRBV6-6	TRBJ2-7	-	13	CASRLAGIYEQYF	TGTGCCAGCAGACTAGCGGGAATTTACGAGCAGTACTTC
-	TRBV10-3	TRBJ2-5	few	13	CAISLQGQETQYF	TGTGCCATCAGTTTACAGGGCCAAGAGACCCAGTACTTC
-	TRBV20-1	TRBJ1-2	few	11	CSARANYGYTF	TGCAGTGCTAGAGCTAACTATGGCTACACCTTC
-	TRBV6-5	TRBJ1-4	few	15	CASSYSSFLSEKLFF	TGTGCCAGCAGTTACTCGTCCTTTCTATCCGAAAAACTGTTTTTT
TRBD2	TRBV7-8	TRBJ2-1	-	17	CASSLARAGGIYNEQFF	TGTGCCAGCAGCTTAGCACGGGCGGGAGGGATCTACAATGAGCAGTTCTTC
-	TRBV14	TRBJ2-7	-	16	CASSPKGGTPTYEQYF	TGTGCCAGCAGCCCAAAAGGTGGGACACCTACCTACGAGCAGTACTTC
-	TRBV7-9	TRBJ1-2	-	13	CASSLGVGNGYTF	TGTGCCAGCAGCTTAGGGGTCGGGAATGGCTACACCTTC
-	TRBV9	TRBJ2-5	few	16	CASSVAGGLGIETQYF	TGTGCCAGCAGCGTAGCTGGGGGCCTAGGTATCGAGACCCAGTACTTC
-	TRBV7-9	TRBJ2-5	few	14	CASSARTVKETQYF	TGTGCCAGCAGCGCTCGGACAGTCAAAGAGACCCAGTACTTC
TRBD1	TRBV29-1	TRBJ1-1	-	13	CSVRGQMNTEAFF	TGCAGCGTGCGGGGACAGATGAACACTGAAGCTTTCTTT
-	TRBV7-6	TRBJ1-6	once	15	CASSRRTAVDSPLHF	TGTGCCAGCAGCCGCCGGACAGCGGTGGATTCACCCCTCCACTTT
-	TRBV23-1	TRBJ1-2	-	14	CAVAPEKGNYGYTF	TGCGCCGTGGCCCCTGAAAAGGGAAACTATGGCTACACCTTC
-	TRBV19	TRBJ1-4	-	15	CASTSLGANNEKLFF	TGTGCCAGTACCTCCTTAGGAGCTAATAATGAAAAACTGTTTTTT
-	TRBV4-2	TRBJ2-4	-	19	CASSQGRGITGLAKNIQYF	TGTGCCAGCAGCCAAGGTCGGGGAATAACCGGACTAGCCAAAAACATTCAGTACTTC
TRBD1	TRBV28	TRBJ2-5	few	16	CASSPLSGTGGPTQYF	TGTGCCAGCAGTCCCCTTTCCGGGACAGGAGGGCCTACCCAGTACTTC
TRBD1	TRBV5-1	TRBJ2-1	-	14	CASSTGTGYNEQFF	TGCGCCAGCAGCACGGGGACAGGTTACAATGAGCAGTTCTTC
TRBD2	TRBV6-5	TRBJ2-1	-	12	CASRGTSGEQFF	TGTGCCAGCAGAGGGACTAGCGGGGAGCAGTTCTTC
TRBD1	TRBV28	TRBJ1-1	few	15	CASSNDRGRGTEAFF	TGTGCCAGCAGTAACGACAGGGGGAGAGGCACTGAAGCTTTCTTT
TRBD1	TRBV25-1	TRBJ1-2	-	15	CASSDPPQQGEGYTF	TGTGCCAGCAGTGACCCCCCCCAACAGGGGGAGGGCTACACCTTC
TRBD1	TRBV7-3	TRBJ1-5	-	13	CARQGAQEQPQHF	TGTGCCAGGCAGGGGGCGCAAGAACAGCCCCAGCATTTT
-	TRBV5-4	TRBJ1-1	-	15	CASSYGRKRGTEAFF	TGTGCCAGCAGCTACGGACGGAAGAGAGGCACTGAAGCTTTCTTT
-	TRBV23-1	TRBJ1-5	few	16	CASSQTEILRWGPQHF	TGCGCCAGCAGTCAAACGGAGATCCTGCGGTGGGGGCCCCAGCATTTT
-	TRBV6-6	TRBJ2-5	-	11	CASSSTETQYF	TGTGCCAGCAGCAGCACAGAGACCCAGTACTTC
TRBD2	TRBV30	TRBJ2-1	many	17	CAWTQTRTSGGYNEQFF	TGTGCCTGGACCCAAACCCGGACTAGCGGAGGCTACAATGAGCAGTTCTTC
-	TRBV6-5	TRBJ2-3	few	11	CASSYRDTQYF	TGTGCCAGCAGTTACAGGGATACGCAGTATTTT
-	TRBV9	TRBJ2-1	few	14	CASSVGGTYNEQFF	TGTGCCAGCAGCGTAGGAGGCACCTACAATGAGCAGTTCTTC
-	TRBV7-2	TRBJ1-1	few	13	CASSLTRGTEAFF	TGTGCCAGCAGCTTAACTAGGGGCACTGAAGCTTTCTTT
-	TRBV7-9	TRBJ2-7	-	12	CASSLNSYEQYF	TGTGCCAGCAGCTTAAACAGCTACGAGCAGTACTTC
TRBD2	TRBV30	TRBJ2-3	-	19	CAWSVLSGTSGSSTDTQYF	TGTGCCTGGAGTGTACTGAGTGGGACTAGCGGGAGTAGCACAGATACGCAGTATTTT
-	TRBV7-2	TRBJ2-3	-	14	CASSLRGGTDTQYF	TGTGCCAGCAGCTTGCGGGGAGGCACAGATACGCAGTATTTT
TRBD2	TRBV27	TRBJ2-1	-	16	CASSLSGSWSGNEQFF	TGTGCCAGCAGTTTAAGCGGGAGCTGGTCGGGCAATGAGCAGTTCTTC